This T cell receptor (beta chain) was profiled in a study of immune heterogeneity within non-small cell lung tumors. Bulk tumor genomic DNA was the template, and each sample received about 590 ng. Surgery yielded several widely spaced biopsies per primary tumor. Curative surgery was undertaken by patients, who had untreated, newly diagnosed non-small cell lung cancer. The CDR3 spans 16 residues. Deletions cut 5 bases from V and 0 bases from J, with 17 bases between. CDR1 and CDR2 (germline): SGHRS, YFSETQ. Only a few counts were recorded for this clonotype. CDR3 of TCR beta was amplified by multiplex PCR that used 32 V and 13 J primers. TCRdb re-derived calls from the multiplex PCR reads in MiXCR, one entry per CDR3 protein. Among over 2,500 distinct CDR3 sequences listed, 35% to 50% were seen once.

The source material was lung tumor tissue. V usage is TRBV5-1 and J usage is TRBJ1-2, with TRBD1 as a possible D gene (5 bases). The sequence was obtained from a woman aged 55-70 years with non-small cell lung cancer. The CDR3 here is CASRYDGTGPNYGYTF. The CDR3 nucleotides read TGCGCCAGCAGGTATGATGGGACCGGACCTAACTATGGCTACACCTTC.